Below, 6 T cell receptor beta chains from the same sample are listed, as sequenced in a study of T cell responses to AZD1222 COVID-19 vaccine. TCRdb keeps only in-frame clones here, not all; method: immunoSEQ multiplex PCR. Of about 150,000 clones listed, 85% to 95% are singletons. This specimen was peripheral blood, taken on day 0 of AZD1222 vaccination. The source of these receptors is an adult in good health.

The genes are TRBV2 and TRBJ1-2; TRBD1 is a possible D gene (6 bases). Germline V CDR1 and CDR2: SNHLY, FYNNEI. V lost 3 bases and J lost 11, with 16 bases in between. The CDR3 totals 13 residues. CDR3 residues: CASSDMTGWGYTF. The CDR3 nucleotides read TGTGCCAGCAGTGACATGACAGGCTGGGGTTACACCTTC.

J is TRBJ1-5 and V is TRBV2; no clear D gene. Germline V gene lookup returns CDR1 SNHLY and CDR2 FYNNEI. Trimming pared 6 bases from V and 0 bases from J, leaving 12 bases between. CDR3 size: 15 residues. DNA of the CDR3: TGTGCCAGCAGCTCGGATGGAGATAGCAATCAGCCCCAGCATTTT. Translated, it gives CASSSDGDSNQPQHF.

This clone has only a few counts. The same CDR3 is also encoded by other DNA sequences in this sample. The gene calls are TRBV12-3 or TRBV12-4 and TRBJ1-5, with unresolved D. This CDR3 has 12 amino acids. V dropped 3 bases and J dropped 6 bases, with 6 bases sitting between them. CDR3 region: CASSLGSQPQHF. CDR3 coding DNA: TGTGCCAGCAGTTTGGGGAGTCAGCCCCAGCATTTT.

This chain links TRBV15 with TRBJ2-1; D may be TRBD1 (6 bases). CDR1 LNHNV and CDR2 YYDKDF come from the germline V gene (reference sequence). CDR3 length: 18 residues. Trimming shortened V by 0 bases and J by 2 bases, and 17 bases separated the two germline ends. Here the CDR3 reads CATSRDRNREGTYNEQFF. The CDR3 DNA reads as TGTGCCACCAGCAGAGACCGGAACAGGGAAGGGACCTACAATGAGCAGTTCTTC.

The rearrangement links TRBV29-1 to TRBJ1-1, with 7 nucleotides matching TRBD1. J lost 6 bases, V lost 4 bases, and 8 bases had no gene match. This CDR3 spans 13 amino acids. Germline V gene sequence: CDR1 SQVTM, CDR2 ANQGSEA. The CDR3 sequence: CSVAPLQGSEAFF. In DNA, the CDR3 is TGCAGCGTTGCCCCGTTACAGGGGTCTGAAGCTTTCTTT.

The chain links TRBV10-1 to TRBJ1-1; D is undetermined. Germline V gene lookup returns CDR1 WNHNN and CDR2 SYGVQD (reference sequence). The CDR3 is 14 residues long. Trimming left V 5 bases short and J 5 bases short, with 15 bases between. The CDR3 loop reads CASSLEDGRTEAFF. The DNA for the CDR3 is TGCGCCAGCAGTTTAGAAGACGGCAGGACTGAAGCTTTCTTT.